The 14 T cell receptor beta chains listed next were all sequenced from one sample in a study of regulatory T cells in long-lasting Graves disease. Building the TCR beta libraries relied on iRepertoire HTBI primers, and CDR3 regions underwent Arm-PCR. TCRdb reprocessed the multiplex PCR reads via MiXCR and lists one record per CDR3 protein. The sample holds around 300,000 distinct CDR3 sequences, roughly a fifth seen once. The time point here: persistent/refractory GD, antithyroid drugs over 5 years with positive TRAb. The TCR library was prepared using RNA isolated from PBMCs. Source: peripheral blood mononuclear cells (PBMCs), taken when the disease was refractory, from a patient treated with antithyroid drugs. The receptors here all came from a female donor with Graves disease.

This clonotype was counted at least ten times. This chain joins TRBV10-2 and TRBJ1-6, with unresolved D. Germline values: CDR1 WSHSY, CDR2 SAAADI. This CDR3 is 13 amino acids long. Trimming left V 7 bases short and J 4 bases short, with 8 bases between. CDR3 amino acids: CASMYGYNSPLHF. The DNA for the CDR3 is TGCGCCAGCATGTACGGATATAATTCACCCCTCCACTTT.

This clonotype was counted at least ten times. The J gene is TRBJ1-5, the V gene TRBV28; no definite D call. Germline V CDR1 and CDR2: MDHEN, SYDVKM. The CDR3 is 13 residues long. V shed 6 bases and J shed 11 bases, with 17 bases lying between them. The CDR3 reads CASSPPVPRAQHF. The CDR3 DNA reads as TGTGCCAGCAGCCCTCCCGTACCCCGGGCCCAGCATTTT.

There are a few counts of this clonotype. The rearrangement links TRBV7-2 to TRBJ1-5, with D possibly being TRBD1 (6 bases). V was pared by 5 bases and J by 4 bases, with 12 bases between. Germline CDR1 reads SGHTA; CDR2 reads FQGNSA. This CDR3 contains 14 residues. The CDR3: CASSNQRGNQPQHF. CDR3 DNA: TGTGCCAGCAGCAACCAGAGGGGGAATCAGCCCCAGCATTTT.

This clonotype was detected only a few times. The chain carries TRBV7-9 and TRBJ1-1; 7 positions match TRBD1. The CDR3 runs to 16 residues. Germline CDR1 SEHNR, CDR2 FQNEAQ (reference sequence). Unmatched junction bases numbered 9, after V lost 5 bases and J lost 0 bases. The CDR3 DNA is TGTGCCAGCAGCAACCGGACAGGAATTCTGAACACTGAAGCTTTCTTT. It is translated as CASSNRTGILNTEAFF.

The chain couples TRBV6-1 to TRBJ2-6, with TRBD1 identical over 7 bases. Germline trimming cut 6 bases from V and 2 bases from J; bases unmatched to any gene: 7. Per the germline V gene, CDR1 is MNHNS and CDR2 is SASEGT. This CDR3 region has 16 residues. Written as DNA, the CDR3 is TGTGCCAGCAGGGACAGGAGTATGGCTGGGGCCAACGTCCTGACTTTC. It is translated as CASRDRSMAGANVLTF.

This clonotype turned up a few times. This chain's CDR3 is CASSLGQVPTEAFF. Here the CDR3 DNA reads TGTGCCAGCAGCTTAGGGCAGGTACCCACTGAAGCTTTCTTT. The genes are TRBV11-2 and TRBJ1-1; D ambiguous. CDR1 SGHAT and CDR2 FQNNGV come from the germline V gene. The CDR3 has 14 residues. Trimming pared 1 base from V and 4 bases from J, leaving 10 bases between.

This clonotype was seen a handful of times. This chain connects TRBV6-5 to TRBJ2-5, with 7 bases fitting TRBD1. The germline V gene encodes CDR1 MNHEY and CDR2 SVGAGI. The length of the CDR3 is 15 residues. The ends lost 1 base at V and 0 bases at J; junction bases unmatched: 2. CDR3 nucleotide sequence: TGTGCCAGCAGTTACTTCGGACAGGACCAAGAGACCCAGTACTTC. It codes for CASSYFGQDQETQYF.

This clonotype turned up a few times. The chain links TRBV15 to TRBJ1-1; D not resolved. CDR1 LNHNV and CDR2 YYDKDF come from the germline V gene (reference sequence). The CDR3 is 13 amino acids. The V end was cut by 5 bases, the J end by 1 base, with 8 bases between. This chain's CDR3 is CATSEGRNTEAFF. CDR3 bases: TGTGCCACCAGCGAAGGTCGGAACACTGAAGCTTTCTTT. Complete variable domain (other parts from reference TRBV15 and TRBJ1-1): DAMVIQNPRYQVTQFGKPVTLSCSQTLNHNVMYWYQQKSSQAPKLLFHYYDKDFNNEADTPDNFQSRRPNTSFCFLDIRSPGLGDTAMYLCATSEGRNTEAFFGQGTRLTVV.

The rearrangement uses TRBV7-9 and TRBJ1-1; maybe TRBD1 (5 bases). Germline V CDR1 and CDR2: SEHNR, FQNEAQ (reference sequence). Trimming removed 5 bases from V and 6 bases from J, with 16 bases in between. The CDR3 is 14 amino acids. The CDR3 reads CASSQNGAAAEAFF. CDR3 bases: TGTGCCAGCAGCCAAAATGGGGCGGCGGCTGAAGCTTTCTTT.

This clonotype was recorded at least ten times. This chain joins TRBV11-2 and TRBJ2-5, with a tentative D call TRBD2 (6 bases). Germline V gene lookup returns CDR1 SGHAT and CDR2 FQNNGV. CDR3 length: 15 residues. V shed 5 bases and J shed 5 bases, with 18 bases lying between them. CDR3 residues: CASSTPGARGETQYF. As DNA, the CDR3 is TGTGCCAGCAGCACCCCTGGAGCACGGGGGGAGACCCAGTACTTC. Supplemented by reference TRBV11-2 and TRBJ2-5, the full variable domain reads EAGVAQSPRYKIIEKRQSVAFWCNPISGHATLYWYQQILGQGPKLLIQFQNNGVVDDSQLPKDRFSAERLKGVDSTLKIQPAKLEDSAVYLCASSTPGARGETQYFGPGTRLLVL.

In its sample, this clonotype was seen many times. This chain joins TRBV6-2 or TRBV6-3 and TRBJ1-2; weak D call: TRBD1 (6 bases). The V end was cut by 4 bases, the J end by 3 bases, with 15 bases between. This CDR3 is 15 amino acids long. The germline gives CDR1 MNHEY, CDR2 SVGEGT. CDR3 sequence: CASSSNRVEYYGYTF. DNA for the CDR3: TGTGCCAGCAGTTCCAACAGGGTAGAGTACTATGGCTACACCTTC.

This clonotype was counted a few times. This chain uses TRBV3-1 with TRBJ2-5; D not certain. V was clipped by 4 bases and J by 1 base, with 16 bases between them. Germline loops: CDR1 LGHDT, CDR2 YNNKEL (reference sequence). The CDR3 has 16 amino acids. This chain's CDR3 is CASSPYSIWTQETQYF. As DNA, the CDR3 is TGTGCCAGCAGCCCCTATTCCATCTGGACCCAAGAGACCCAGTACTTC.

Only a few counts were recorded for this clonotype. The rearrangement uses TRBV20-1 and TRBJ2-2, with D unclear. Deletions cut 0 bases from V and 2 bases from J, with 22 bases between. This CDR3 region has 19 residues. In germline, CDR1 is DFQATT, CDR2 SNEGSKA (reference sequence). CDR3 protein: CSARDLATAGRINTGELFF. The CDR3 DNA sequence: TGCAGTGCTAGAGATCTTGCGACGGCCGGACGGATAAACACCGGGGAGCTGTTTTTT.

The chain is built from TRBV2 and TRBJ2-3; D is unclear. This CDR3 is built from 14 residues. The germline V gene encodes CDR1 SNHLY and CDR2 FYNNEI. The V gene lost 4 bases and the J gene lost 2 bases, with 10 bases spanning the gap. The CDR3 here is CASSARSNTDTQYF. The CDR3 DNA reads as TGTGCCAGCAGTGCCCGGTCAAACACAGATACGCAGTATTTT.